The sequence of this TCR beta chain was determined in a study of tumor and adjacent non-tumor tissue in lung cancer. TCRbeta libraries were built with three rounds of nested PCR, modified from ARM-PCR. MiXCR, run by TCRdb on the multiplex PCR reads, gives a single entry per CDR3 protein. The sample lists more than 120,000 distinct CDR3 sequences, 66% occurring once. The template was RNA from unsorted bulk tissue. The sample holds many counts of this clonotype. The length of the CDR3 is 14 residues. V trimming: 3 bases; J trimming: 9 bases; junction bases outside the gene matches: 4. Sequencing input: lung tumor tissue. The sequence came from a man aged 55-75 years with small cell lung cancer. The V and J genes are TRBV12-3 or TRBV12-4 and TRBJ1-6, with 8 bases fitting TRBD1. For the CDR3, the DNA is TGTGCCAGCAGTTTCGGACAGGGTGGTTCACCCCTCCACTTT. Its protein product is CASSFGQGGSPLHF.